Each of the 14 T cell receptor beta chains below was sequenced from the same sample in a study of blood T cell repertoires in COVID-19. Data came from immunoSEQ multiplex PCR; TCRdb stores just in-frame clones and leaves some out. In the table there are 75,000 to 80,000 clones, 86% of which are singletons. The sample taken for sequencing was peripheral blood. The source is a human donor in a cohort sampled during active COVID-19.

The chain couples TRBV19 to TRBJ2-7; TRBD1 aligns across 7 bases. The V gene's germline CDR1 is LNHDA and CDR2 SQIVND (reference sequence). V trimming: 4 bases; J trimming: 2 bases; junction bases outside the gene matches: 5. The CDR3 is 14 amino acids. The chain's CDR3 is CASSRGQRTYEQYF. The CDR3, as DNA: TGTGCCAGTAGTAGGGGACAGCGTACCTACGAGCAGTACTTC.

The rearrangement links TRBV7-3 to TRBJ1-1; the D is unclear. The CDR3 has 15 residues. Trimming pared 1 base from V and 0 bases from J, leaving 9 bases between. The germline CDR1 and CDR2 sequences are SGHTA and FQGTGA. CDR3 DNA: TGTGCCAGCAGCTTAAATGCAGAATTGAACACTGAAGCTTTCTTT. Its protein product is CASSLNAELNTEAFF.

In DNA, the CDR3 is TGTGCCAGCAGCCAAGATTGGCGGGAGGGCCAATACAATGAGCAGTTCTTC. The encoded protein is CASSQDWREGQYNEQFF. This chain connects TRBV3-1 (or the pseudogene TRBV3-2) to TRBJ2-1, with 9 positions matching TRBD2. The CDR3 covers 17 residues. V gave up 0 bases and J gave up 4 bases; unmatched junction bases: 7. From germline, CDR1 is LGHDT and CDR2 YNNKEL (reference sequence).

This clone was seen a single time. This chain uses TRBV19 with TRBJ1-5, with 8 positions matching TRBD1. Losses at the gene ends were 1 base for V and 5 bases for J; bases not matched to a gene: 7. This CDR3 contains 16 residues. Germline assignment: CDR1 LNHDA and CDR2 SQIVND (reference sequence). Here the CDR3 DNA reads TGTGCCAGTAGTATAGTAGGCAGGGGGCCGCATCAGCCCCAGCATTTT. Translation gives CASSIVGRGPHQPQHF.

The V call is TRBV11-1, the J call TRBJ1-1; a possible D gene is TRBD1 (6 bases). Trimming removed 6 bases at V and 4 bases at J, with 15 bases between. Looked up from germline, CDR1 is SGHAT and CDR2 is FQDESV (reference sequence). The CDR3 has 14 amino acids. CDR3 coding DNA: TGTGCCAGCAGTTCCCAGGGGCCAGTCACTGAAGCTTTCTTT. It specifies CASSSQGPVTEAFF.

This clone is categorized as medium-sized (0.01 to 0.1%). The chain carries TRBV9 and TRBJ1-1; 7 bases align to TRBD1. There are 13 residues in the CDR3. CDR1 is SGDLS and CDR2 is YYNGEE in the germline V gene. J lost 8 bases, V lost 4 bases, and 8 bases had no gene match. This chain's CDR3 is CASSQGGRGEAFF. The DNA for the CDR3 is TGTGCCAGCAGCCAGGGGGGTCGAGGAGAAGCTTTCTTT.

The chain's CDR3 is CASSSRTGEGENTGELFF. In DNA, the CDR3 is TGTGCCAGCAGCTCCCGGACAGGGGAAGGGGAGAACACCGGGGAGCTGTTTTTT. The V call is TRBV5-4, the J call TRBJ2-2; the match to TRBD1 covers 9 bases. The ends lost 3 bases at V and 1 base at J; junction bases unmatched: 10. CDR1 is SGHNT and CDR2 is YYREEE in the germline V gene (reference sequence). The CDR3 has 18 amino acids. The full variable domain, with the rest looked up from reference TRBV5-4 and TRBJ2-2, is ETGVTQSPTHLIKTRGQQVTLRCSSQSGHNTVSWYQQALGQGPQFIFQYYREEENGRGNFPPRFSGLQFPNYSSELNVNALELDDSALYLCASSSRTGEGENTGELFFGEGSRLTVL.

This clone was seen only once. The J gene is TRBJ1-6, the V gene TRBV7-9, with a tentative D call TRBD1 (5 bases). Germline V gene data show CDR1 as SEHNR and CDR2 as FQNEAQ (reference sequence). This CDR3 spans 15 amino acids. V lost 7 bases to trimming and J lost 0 bases, with 10 bases between them. The CDR3 region is CASTRDSSYNSPLHF. The CDR3 DNA reads TGTGCCAGCACTAGAGACAGCTCCTATAATTCACCCCTCCACTTT.

The CDR3 DNA reads as TGTGCCAGCTCACCATTACCCGGACAGGGGAACACTGAAGCTTTCTTT. It specifies CASSPLPGQGNTEAFF. J is TRBJ1-1 and V is TRBV18; 8 nucleotides match TRBD1. The germline gives CDR1 KGHSH, CDR2 LQKENI. The CDR3 length is 16 residues. Losses at the gene ends were 2 bases for V and 1 base for J; bases not matched to a gene: 6.

CDR3 region: CASSTKPPQRGGSGYTF. CDR3 DNA sequence: TGTGCCAGCAGCACCAAACCGCCTCAGCGGGGGGGAAGTGGCTACACCTTC. V and J are TRBV21-1 and TRBJ1-2. TRBV21-1 is designated a pseudogene. The CDR3 has 17 residues.

CDR3 sequence: CSVHPMLTVNTEAFF. For the CDR3, the DNA is TGCAGCGTTCACCCGATGTTAACAGTGAACACTGAAGCTTTCTTT. The V gene is TRBV29-1, the J gene TRBJ1-1; D ambiguous. This CDR3 contains 15 residues. The V and J ends lost 5 bases and 0 bases respectively, with 16 bases between them. Germline CDR1 SQVTM, CDR2 ANQGSEA.

The chain recombines TRBV27 with TRBJ2-1; D perhaps matches TRBD2 (6 bases). V was shortened by 0 bases and J by 5 bases, with 14 bases between the two germline ends. This CDR3 spans 16 amino acids. The germline V gene encodes CDR1 MNHEY and CDR2 SMNVEV (reference sequence). This CDR3 reads CASSLSWRGEDNEQFF. In DNA form, the CDR3 reads TGTGCCAGCAGTTTATCGTGGCGGGGTGAGGACAATGAGCAGTTCTTC.

J is TRBJ2-7 and V is TRBV5-6, with D hard to call. Trimming shortened V by 1 base and J by 3 bases, and 8 bases separated the two germline ends. The CDR3 is 13 residues long. The V gene's germline CDR1 is SGHDT and CDR2 YYEEEE. This chain's CDR3 is CASSLSSVYEQYF. DNA of the CDR3: TGTGCCAGCAGCTTGTCCAGTGTCTACGAGCAGTACTTC.

The gene calls are TRBV6-5 and TRBJ1-1; TRBD1 aligns across 7 bases. J lost 3 bases, V lost 5 bases, and 9 bases had no gene match. Germline-derived CDR1 and CDR2 are MNHEY and SVGAGI. The CDR3 totals 15 residues. The CDR3, as DNA: TGTGCCAGCAGTACCTCAGACAGGGCGGACACTGAAGCTTTCTTT. This gives the protein CASSTSDRADTEAFF.